The rows below give T cell receptor beta chains drawn from one sample of a study of T-cell reconstitution after alpha-beta-depleted transplantation in children. One entry per CDR3 protein, called by TCRdb with MiXCR from the PCR reads. The profile shows approximately 400,000 distinct CDR3 sequences, about a tenth of them singletons. This sample comprised PBMCs from the stem cell graft donor, obtained from the stem cell graft. The receptor source for this set is a human donor who donated a stem cell graft to a child with acute myeloid leukemia. CDR3s include the opening cysteine and the closing phenylalanine or tryptophan. D genes are given only for firm matches. Size tells how often a clone was seen (once, few, many) or the class of an expanded clone, and some rows leave it out.

v_call	clone_size	d_call	j_call	cdr3_aa	cdr3_nt
TRBV4-3	few	TRBD1	TRBJ1-4	CASSQDPPTGGAYEKLFF	TGCGCCAGCAGCCAAGATCCTCCGACAGGGGGGGCTTATGAAAAACTGTTTTTT
TRBV5-6	few	-	TRBJ2-3	CASSTLASSTDTQYF	TGTGCCAGCAGCACCCTAGCGTCTAGCACAGATACGCAGTATTTT
TRBV7-2	-	-	TRBJ2-5	CASSGTGYQETQYF	TGTGCCAGCAGCGGCACAGGATACCAAGAGACCCAGTACTTC
TRBV7-8	few	TRBD2	TRBJ2-7	CASSEGLASLYEQYF	TGTGCCAGCAGCGAAGGACTAGCGAGCCTCTACGAGCAGTACTTC
TRBV7-9	few	-	TRBJ1-1	CASSLGGGGFFDEAFF	TGTGCCAGCAGCTTAGGTGGAGGGGGATTTTTTGATGAAGCTTTCTTT
TRBV11-2	-	-	TRBJ2-1	CASSQMAGPGQSEQFF	TGTGCCAGCAGCCAGATGGCAGGGCCCGGACAATCAGAGCAGTTCTTC
TRBV18	many	TRBD2	TRBJ2-2	CASPRLADTGELFF	TGTGCCAGCCCCCGACTAGCGGACACCGGGGAGCTGTTTTTT
TRBV12-3/TRBV12-4	-	TRBD2	TRBJ2-1	CASSLTSGGKYNEQFF	TGTGCCAGCAGTTTAACTAGCGGGGGGAAATACAATGAGCAGTTCTTC
TRBV29-1	-	TRBD1	TRBJ2-5	CSVGQGNVETQYF	TGCAGCGTTGGACAGGGAAATGTAGAGACCCAGTACTTC
TRBV7-8	many	-	TRBJ1-5	CASSFEGFSQHF	TGTGCCAGCAGCTTTGAGGGTTTCTCCCAGCATTTT
TRBV29-1	few	-	TRBJ2-1	CSVLDGYNEQFF	TGCAGCGTTCTGGACGGATACAATGAGCAGTTCTTC
TRBV12-3/TRBV12-4	few	-	TRBJ2-2	CASSRDARTGELFF	TGTGCCAGCAGTAGGGACGCCCGAACCGGGGAGCTGTTTTTT
TRBV20-1	few	-	TRBJ2-1	CSARGLREQFF	TGCAGTGCTAGGGGTTTGCGTGAGCAGTTCTTC
TRBV7-6	many	-	TRBJ1-5	CASSLSVGSGAHQPQHF	TGTGCCAGCAGCTTATCGGTCGGATCCGGGGCCCATCAGCCCCAGCATTTT
TRBV5-6	few	-	TRBJ2-3	CASSFLRVNTQYF	TGTGCCAGCAGCTTTCTTCGGGTAAATACGCAGTATTTT
TRBV29-1	-	-	TRBJ2-7	CSVTPAEGPYEQYF	TGCAGCGTAACCCCAGCGGAGGGACCCTACGAGCAGTACTTC
TRBV6-5	many	TRBD1	TRBJ1-5	CASRQTGGQPQHF	TGTGCCAGCAGGCAGACAGGGGGTCAGCCCCAGCATTTT
TRBV10-2	few	TRBD2	TRBJ2-3	CASRPFAGGLQDTQYF	TGCGCCAGCCGGCCCTTTGCGGGGGGGCTCCAAGATACGCAGTATTTT
TRBV20-1	many	TRBD1	TRBJ2-5	CSASKVFVGQGDGTQYF	TGCAGTGCTAGTAAGGTGTTCGTGGGACAGGGGGACGGGACCCAGTACTTC
TRBV5-1	few	-	TRBJ1-5	CASSLEGVQPQHF	TGCGCCAGCAGCTTGGAGGGGGTTCAGCCCCAGCATTTT
TRBV12-3/TRBV12-4	few	-	TRBJ2-2	CASIGITGELFF	TGTGCCAGCATTGGAATCACCGGGGAGCTGTTTTTT